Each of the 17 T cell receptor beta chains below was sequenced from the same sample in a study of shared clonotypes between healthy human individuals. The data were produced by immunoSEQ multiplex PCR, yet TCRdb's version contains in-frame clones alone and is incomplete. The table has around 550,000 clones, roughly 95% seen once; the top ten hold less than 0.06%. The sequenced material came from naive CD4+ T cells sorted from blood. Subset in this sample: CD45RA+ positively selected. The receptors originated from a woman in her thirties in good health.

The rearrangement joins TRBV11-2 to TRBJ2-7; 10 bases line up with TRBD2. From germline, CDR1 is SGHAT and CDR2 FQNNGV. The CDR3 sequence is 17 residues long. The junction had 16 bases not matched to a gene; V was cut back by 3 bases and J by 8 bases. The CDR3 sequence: CASSLASGRGDVEQQYF. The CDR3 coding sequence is TGTGCCAGCAGCTTGGCTAGCGGGAGAGGGGATGTTGAGCAGCAGTACTTC.

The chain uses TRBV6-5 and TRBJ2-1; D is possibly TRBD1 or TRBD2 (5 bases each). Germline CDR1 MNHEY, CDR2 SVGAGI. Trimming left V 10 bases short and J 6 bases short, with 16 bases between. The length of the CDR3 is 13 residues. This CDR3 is CATGTAGRNEQFF. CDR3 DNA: TGTGCCACCGGGACCGCCGGCCGCAATGAGCAGTTCTTC.

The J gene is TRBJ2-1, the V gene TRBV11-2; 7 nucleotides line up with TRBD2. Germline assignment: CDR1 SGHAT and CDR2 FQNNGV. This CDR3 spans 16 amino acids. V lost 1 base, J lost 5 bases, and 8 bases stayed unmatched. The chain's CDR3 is CASSLAVTSAHNEQFF. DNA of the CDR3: TGTGCCAGCAGCTTAGCGGTCACTAGCGCTCACAATGAGCAGTTCTTC.

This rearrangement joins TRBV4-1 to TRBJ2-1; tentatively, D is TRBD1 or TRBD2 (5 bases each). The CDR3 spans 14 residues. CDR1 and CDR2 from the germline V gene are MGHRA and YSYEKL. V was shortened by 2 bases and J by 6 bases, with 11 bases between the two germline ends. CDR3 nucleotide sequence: TGCGCCAGCAGCCAAACCGGGACCCTCAATGAGCAGTTCTTC. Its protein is CASSQTGTLNEQFF.

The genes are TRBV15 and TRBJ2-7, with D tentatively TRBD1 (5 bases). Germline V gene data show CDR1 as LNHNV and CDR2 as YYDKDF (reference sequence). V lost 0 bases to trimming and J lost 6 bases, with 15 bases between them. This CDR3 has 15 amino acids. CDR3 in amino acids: CATSRDRAGLLEQYF. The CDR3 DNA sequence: TGTGCCACCAGCAGAGATCGGGCAGGGTTGCTCGAGCAGTACTTC.

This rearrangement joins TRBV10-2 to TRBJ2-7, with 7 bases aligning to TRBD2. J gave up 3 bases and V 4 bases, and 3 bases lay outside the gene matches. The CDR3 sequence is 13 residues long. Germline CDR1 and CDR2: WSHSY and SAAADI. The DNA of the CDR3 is TGCGCCAGCAGTGGGTGGGAGGGCTACGAGCAGTACTTC. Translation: CASSGWEGYEQYF.

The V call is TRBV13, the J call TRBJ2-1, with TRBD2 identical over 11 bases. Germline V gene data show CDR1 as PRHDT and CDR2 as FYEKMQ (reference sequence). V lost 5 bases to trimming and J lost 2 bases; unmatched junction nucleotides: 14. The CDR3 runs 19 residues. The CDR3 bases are TGTGCCAGCAGCCGGCGGCTAGCGGGAGGAATCGATACCTACAATGAGCAGTTCTTC. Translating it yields CASSRRLAGGIDTYNEQFF.

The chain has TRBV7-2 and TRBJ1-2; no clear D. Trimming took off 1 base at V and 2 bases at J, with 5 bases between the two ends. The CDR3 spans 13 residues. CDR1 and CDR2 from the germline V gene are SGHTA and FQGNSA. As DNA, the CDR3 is TGTGCCAGCAGCTTAGACGAAAACTATGGCTACACCTTC. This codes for CASSLDENYGYTF. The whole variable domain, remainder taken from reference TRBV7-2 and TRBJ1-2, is GAGVSQSPSNKVTEKGKDVELRCDPISGHTALYWYRQSLGQGLEFLIYFQGNSAPDKSGLPSDRFSAERTGGSVSTLTIQRTQQEDSAVYLCASSLDENYGYTFGSGTRLTVV.

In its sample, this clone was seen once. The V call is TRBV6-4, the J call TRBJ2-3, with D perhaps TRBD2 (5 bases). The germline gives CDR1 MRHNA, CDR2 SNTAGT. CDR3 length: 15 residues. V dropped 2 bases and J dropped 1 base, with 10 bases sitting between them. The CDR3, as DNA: TGTGCCAGCAGTGACACGGGGAGCGGCACAGATACGCAGTATTTT. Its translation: CASSDTGSGTDTQYF.

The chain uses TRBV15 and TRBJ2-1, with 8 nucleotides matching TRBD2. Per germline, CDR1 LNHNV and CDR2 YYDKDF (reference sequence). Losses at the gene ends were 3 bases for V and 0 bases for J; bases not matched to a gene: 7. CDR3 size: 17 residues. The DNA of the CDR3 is TGTGCCACCAGCAGTGACCGCGGGGGGCTCTCCTACAATGAGCAGTTCTTC. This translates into CATSSDRGGLSYNEQFF.

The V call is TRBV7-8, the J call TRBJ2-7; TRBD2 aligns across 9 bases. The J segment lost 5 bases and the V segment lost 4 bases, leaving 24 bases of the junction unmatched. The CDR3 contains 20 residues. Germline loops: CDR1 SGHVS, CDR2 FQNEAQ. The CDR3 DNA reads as TGTGCCAGCAGCTCCCCAGGGGTTCGTAGCGGGAGAGGACCAGGAAACGAGCAGTACTTC. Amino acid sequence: CASSSPGVRSGRGPGNEQYF.

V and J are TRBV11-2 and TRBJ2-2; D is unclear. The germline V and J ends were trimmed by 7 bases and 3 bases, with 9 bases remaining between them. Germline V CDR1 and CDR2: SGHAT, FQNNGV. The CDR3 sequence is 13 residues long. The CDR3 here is CASTLRDTGELFF. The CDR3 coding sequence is TGTGCCAGCACCCTTAGGGACACCGGGGAGCTGTTTTTT.

The CDR3 DNA sequence: TGTGCCAGCAGTTACTCGATGTCAGGATTTGGCTACGAGCAGTACTTC. It yields the protein CASSYSMSGFGYEQYF. This rearrangement joins TRBV6-5 to TRBJ2-7; D gene unclear. Trimming took 0 bases from V and 3 from J, leaving 15 bases between them. Germline CDR1 and CDR2: MNHEY and SVGAGI. The CDR3 is made up of 16 amino acids.

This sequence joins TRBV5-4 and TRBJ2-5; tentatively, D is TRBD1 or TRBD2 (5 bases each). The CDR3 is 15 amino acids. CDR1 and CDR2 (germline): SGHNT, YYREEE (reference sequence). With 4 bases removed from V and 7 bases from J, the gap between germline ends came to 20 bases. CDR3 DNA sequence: TGTGCCAGCAGCACCAGGGTAGGTCGCGGGTCGACCCAGTACTTC. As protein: CASSTRVGRGSTQYF.

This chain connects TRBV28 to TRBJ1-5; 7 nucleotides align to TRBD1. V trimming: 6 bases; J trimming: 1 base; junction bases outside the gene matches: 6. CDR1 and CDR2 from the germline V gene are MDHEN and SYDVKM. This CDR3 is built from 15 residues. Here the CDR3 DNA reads TGTGCCAGCAGAAGACAGGGCAGCAGCAATCAGCCCCAGCATTTT. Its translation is CASRRQGSSNQPQHF.

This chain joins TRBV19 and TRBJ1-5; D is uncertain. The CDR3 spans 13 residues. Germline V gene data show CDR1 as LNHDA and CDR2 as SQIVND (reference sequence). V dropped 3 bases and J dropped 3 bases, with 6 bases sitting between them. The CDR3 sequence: CASSIVHNQPQHF. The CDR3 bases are TGTGCCAGTAGTATCGTACACAATCAGCCCCAGCATTTT.

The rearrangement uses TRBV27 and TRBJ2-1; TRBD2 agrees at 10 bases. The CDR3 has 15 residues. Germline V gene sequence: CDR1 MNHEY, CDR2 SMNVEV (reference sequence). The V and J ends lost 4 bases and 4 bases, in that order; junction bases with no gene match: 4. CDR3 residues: CASSSIAGGYNEQFF. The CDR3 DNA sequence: TGTGCCAGCAGTTCTATAGCGGGAGGTTACAATGAGCAGTTCTTC.